Following are 17 T cell receptor beta chains from one sample sequenced in a study of OX40 agonist ivuxolimab in advanced cancers. The assay was immunoSEQ multiplex PCR, and TCRdb's table has in-frame clones only and misses some. The sample lists 37,000 or so clones; around 87% were seen once. The sequenced sample was CD4+ or CD8+ T cells sorted from blood, obtained in a trial of the OX40 agonist ivuxolimab. Receptors originate from an adult with an advanced solid tumor such as melanoma, head and neck, liver or kidney cancer.

The chain combines TRBV7-2 with TRBJ2-7; 13 bases align to TRBD2. This CDR3 is 14 amino acids long. V lost 4 bases to trimming and J lost 6 bases; unmatched junction nucleotides: 3. Germline lookup yields CDR1 SGHTA and CDR2 FQGNSA. CDR3 in amino acids: CASSSTSGGGEQYF. CDR3 DNA: TGTGCCAGCAGCTCAACTAGCGGGGGGGGCGAGCAGTACTTC.

This clone was seen a few times. The gene calls are TRBV9 and TRBJ1-2; tentative D call: TRBD1 (5 bases). From germline, CDR1 is SGDLS and CDR2 YYNGEE. There are 16 residues in the CDR3. V lost 0 bases and J lost 7, with 19 bases in between. The CDR3 DNA follows: TGTGCCAGCAGCGTAGAGGGGAGGCGGTGGCCCAGTGGCTACACCTTC. Its translation: CASSVEGRRWPSGYTF.

This clone was seen a few times. The gene calls are TRBV14 and TRBJ1-6; 9 bases are a match to TRBD1. CDR1 SGHDN and CDR2 FVKESK come from the germline V gene. Losses at the gene ends were 1 base for V and 7 bases for J; bases not matched to a gene: 5. This CDR3 contains 16 residues. The CDR3 protein is CASSQAGTGWNSPLHF. CDR3 sequence (DNA): TGTGCCAGCAGCCAAGCAGGGACAGGGTGGAATTCACCCCTCCACTTT.

The chain is built from TRBV6-5 and TRBJ1-2, with no clear D. The CDR3 totals 15 residues. V gave up 0 bases and J gave up 2 bases, with 10 bases separating them. The germline V gene has CDR1 MNHEY and CDR2 SVGAGI. CDR3 sequence (DNA): TGTGCCAGCAGTTACTCCCCCGAGACAAACTATGGCTACACCTTC. Protein sequence: CASSYSPETNYGYTF.

V is TRBV6-1 and J is TRBJ1-2; perhaps TRBD1 as D (5 bases). V was clipped by 6 bases and J by 2 bases, with 16 bases between them. The V gene's germline CDR1 is MNHNS and CDR2 SASEGT. This CDR3 contains 15 residues. The CDR3 nucleotides are TGTGCCAGCAGCCAACAATCCGGGGCCAACTATGGCTACACCTTC. This gives the protein CASSQQSGANYGYTF.

A few counts support this clone. This chain connects TRBV18 to TRBJ2-7; 9 nucleotides agree with TRBD1. CDR1 is KGHSH and CDR2 is LQKENI in the germline V gene. The CDR3 runs 13 residues. After removal of 3 bases from V and 5 bases from J, the junction contained 2 bases not matched to a gene. The CDR3 reads CASSPDRGHEQYF. CDR3 nucleotide sequence: TGTGCCAGCTCACCGGACAGGGGCCACGAGCAGTACTTC.

This sequence joins TRBV11-2 and TRBJ2-3; 7 bases are shared with TRBD2. Trimming removed 4 bases from V and 2 bases from J; junction bases left unmatched: 9. CDR1 and CDR2 (germline): SGHAT, FQNNGV. The CDR3 totals 16 residues. The CDR3 nucleotides read TGTGCCAGCAGCTCCGGCCAGCGGGGCTTCACAGATACGCAGTATTTT. Amino acid sequence: CASSSGQRGFTDTQYF.

The chain combines TRBV6-5 with TRBJ2-5; D not resolved. Germline V gene sequence: CDR1 MNHEY, CDR2 SVGAGI. Trimming cost V 7 bases and J 3 bases, with 3 bases left between them. This CDR3 has 10 amino acids. The CDR3 protein is CASTEETQYF. CDR3 coding DNA: TGTGCCAGCACCGAAGAGACCCAGTACTTC.

The rearrangement links TRBV11-1 to TRBJ1-2, with 8 bases aligning to TRBD1. The V and J ends lost 2 bases and 7 bases, in that order; junction bases with no gene match: 15. CDR1 is SGHAT, CDR2 FQDESV, per germline (reference sequence). This CDR3 contains 17 residues. CDR3 in DNA: TGTGCCAGCAGCTTACTCTCGGGGACAGGAAAACGCGGTGGCTACACCTTC. It specifies CASSLLSGTGKRGGYTF.

The chain is built from TRBV6-6 and TRBJ2-3; 7 bases map to TRBD1. The CDR3 is 15 residues long. Germline V gene lookup returns CDR1 MNHNY and CDR2 SVGAGI (reference sequence). Unmatched junction bases numbered 11, after V lost 6 bases and J lost 5 bases. The CDR3 reads CASSSPGQSQDTQYF. In nucleotides, the CDR3 is TGTGCCAGCAGCTCGCCGGGACAGTCTCAAGATACGCAGTATTTT.

The chain has TRBV9 and TRBJ2-4; no firm D call. CDR3 length: 17 amino acids. The germline V and J ends were trimmed by 4 bases and 3 bases, with 20 bases remaining between them. Germline V gives CDR1 SGDLS, CDR2 YYNGEE. The CDR3 DNA sequence: TGTGCCAGCAGCTCCCCTGCAGGCAGCGAAGGCAAAAACATTCAGTACTTC. Protein sequence: CASSSPAGSEGKNIQYF.

About this clone: The sample carries other DNA sequences with the same CDR3. The chain couples TRBV6-6 to TRBJ1-2; 7 nucleotides agree with TRBD1. CDR3 length equals 13 residues. V dropped 5 bases and J dropped 2; count of bases not matched to a gene: 2. The V gene's germline CDR1 is MNHNY and CDR2 SVGAGI (reference sequence). CDR3 in amino acids: CASSRDSNYGYTF. As DNA, the CDR3 is TGTGCCAGCAGTCGGGACAGCAACTATGGCTACACCTTC.

The rearrangement uses TRBV14 and TRBJ1-6; D is possibly TRBD1 (5 bases). The CDR3 covers 13 residues. Trimming took off 1 base at V and 10 bases at J, with 8 bases between the two ends. The V gene's germline CDR1 is SGHDN and CDR2 FVKESK. The CDR3 nucleotides are TGTGCCAGCAGCCAAGTAGGGGTGTCACCCCTCCACTTT. It yields the protein CASSQVGVSPLHF.

The V and J genes are TRBV6-5 and TRBJ1-4, with D perhaps matching TRBD1 (5 bases). CDR1 and CDR2 (germline): MNHEY, SVGAGI. CDR3 size: 13 residues. The germline V and J ends were trimmed by 9 bases and 6 bases, with 14 bases remaining between them. CDR3 residues: CASKTVRDEKLFF. DNA for the CDR3: TGTGCCAGTAAGACAGTGAGGGATGAAAAACTGTTTTTT.

The chain couples TRBV7-9 to TRBJ2-3; D possibly corresponds to TRBD2 (7 bases). The CDR3 extends over 16 amino acids. Germline V gives CDR1 SEHNR, CDR2 FQNEAQ (reference sequence). V lost 4 bases and J 2 bases, leaving 16 bases between the germline ends. The CDR3 is CASSSDRGALTDTQYF. The CDR3 DNA follows: TGTGCCAGCAGCTCCGATCGGGGGGCCCTCACAGATACGCAGTATTTT.

V usage is TRBV2 and J usage is TRBJ1-1; D not resolved. The germline CDR1 and CDR2 sequences are SNHLY and FYNNEI. The CDR3 contains 15 residues. V was cut by 4 bases and J by 1 base, with 13 bases left in between. CDR3 nucleotides: TGTGCCAGCAGTGTCCTAAGGGTTTGGAACACTGAAGCTTTCTTT. It encodes CASSVLRVWNTEAFF.

This chain uses TRBV27 with TRBJ1-2, with D perhaps matching TRBD1 (6 bases). CDR3 length: 13 residues. Trimming stripped 5 bases from V and 3 bases from J, with 10 bases between. Germline values: CDR1 MNHEY, CDR2 SMNVEV (reference sequence). The CDR3 loop is CASSNTGHYGYTF. The CDR3 bases are TGTGCCAGCAGTAATACAGGGCACTATGGCTACACCTTC.